Listed below are T cell receptor beta chains from one sample, sequenced in a study of blood T cells in healthy people across ages. Each CDR3 protein is one row after TCRdb ran MiXCR on the 5' RACE reads. The sample yields roughly 410,000 distinct CDR3 sequences, roughly half seen once. The sample consisted of blood. The origin of the receptors is a man aged 60 to 75 in good health. CDR3s include the opening cysteine and the closing phenylalanine or tryptophan. The order of the fields is clone size, J gene, D gene, V gene, CDR3 protein, CDR3 DNA. D genes are given only for firm matches. Size tells how often a clone was seen (once, few, many) or the class of an expanded clone, and some rows leave it out.

clone size: few
J gene: TRBJ2-1
D gene: NA
V gene: TRBV20-1
CDR3 protein: CSAGRLGAVYNEQFF
CDR3 DNA: TGCAGTGCCGGAAGGCTGGGGGCGGTCTACAATGAGCAGTTCTTC

clone size: NA
J gene: TRBJ2-1
D gene: NA
V gene: TRBV20-1
CDR3 protein: CSAREGSYNEQFF
CDR3 DNA: TGCAGTGCTAGGGAAGGCTCCTACAATGAGCAGTTCTTC

clone size: NA
J gene: TRBJ2-7
D gene: NA
V gene: TRBV27
CDR3 protein: CASSSLASHRYEQYF
CDR3 DNA: TGTGCCAGCAGTTCTCTAGCGTCCCATCGCTACGAGCAGTACTTC

clone size: many
J gene: TRBJ1-2
D gene: NA
V gene: TRBV6-2/TRBV6-3
CDR3 protein: CASSYSTTNIYGYTF
CDR3 DNA: TGTGCCAGCAGTTACTCGACCACCAACATTTATGGCTACACCTTC

clone size: few
J gene: TRBJ2-1
D gene: TRBD1
V gene: TRBV29-1
CDR3 protein: CSVRDRAYNEQFF
CDR3 DNA: TGCAGCGTTCGGGACAGAGCCTACAATGAGCAGTTCTTC

clone size: few
J gene: TRBJ2-7
D gene: TRBD2
V gene: TRBV5-1
CDR3 protein: CASSQPGLAAYEQYF
CDR3 DNA: TGCGCCAGCAGCCAACCGGGACTAGCGGCTTACGAGCAGTACTTC

clone size: few
J gene: TRBJ1-4
D gene: TRBD1
V gene: TRBV25-1
CDR3 protein: CASREGQGASTNEKLFF
CDR3 DNA: TGTGCCAGCAGAGAAGGACAGGGGGCATCAACTAATGAAAAACTGTTTTTT

clone size: NA
J gene: TRBJ1-1
D gene: NA
V gene: TRBV6-1
CDR3 protein: CASSLAADNTEAFF
CDR3 DNA: TGTGCCAGCAGCTTAGCGGCAGACAACACTGAAGCTTTCTTT

clone size: NA
J gene: TRBJ1-2
D gene: TRBD1
V gene: TRBV4-1
CDR3 protein: CASSQPDRANYGYTF
CDR3 DNA: TGCGCCAGCAGCCAACCGGACAGGGCCAACTATGGCTACACCTTC

clone size: few
J gene: TRBJ2-1
D gene: TRBD2
V gene: TRBV29-1
CDR3 protein: CSVGLAGPGEQFF
CDR3 DNA: TGCAGCGTTGGACTAGCGGGGCCGGGTGAGCAGTTCTTC

clone size: NA
J gene: TRBJ1-1
D gene: TRBD1
V gene: TRBV7-9
CDR3 protein: CASSQGTRTGDTEAFF
CDR3 DNA: TGTGCCAGCAGCCAAGGTACCCGGACAGGGGACACTGAAGCTTTCTTT

clone size: NA
J gene: TRBJ1-6
D gene: NA
V gene: TRBV3-1
CDR3 protein: CASSQGVKSPLHF
CDR3 DNA: TGTGCCAGCAGCCAAGGAGTGAAATCACCCCTCCACTTT

clone size: few
J gene: TRBJ2-7
D gene: NA
V gene: TRBV7-2
CDR3 protein: CASSFPAGAYEQYF
CDR3 DNA: TGTGCCAGCAGCTTCCCCGCAGGAGCCTACGAGCAGTACTTC

clone size: many
J gene: TRBJ2-4
D gene: TRBD1
V gene: TRBV5-1
CDR3 protein: CASSFGQGNIQYF
CDR3 DNA: TGCGCCAGCAGCTTCGGACAGGGAAACATTCAGTACTTC

clone size: NA
J gene: TRBJ1-5
D gene: NA
V gene: TRBV3-1
CDR3 protein: CASSQDGGGGNQPPHF
CDR3 DNA: TGTGCCAGCAGCCAAGATGGCGGGGGCGGCAATCAGCCCCCGCATTTT

clone size: NA
J gene: TRBJ1-5
D gene: NA
V gene: TRBV3-1
CDR3 protein: CASSQGPGPQHF
CDR3 DNA: TGTGCCAGCAGCCAAGGCCCCGGGCCCCAGCATTTT

clone size: NA
J gene: TRBJ2-7
D gene: TRBD1
V gene: TRBV14
CDR3 protein: CASSHGQGVFYEQYF
CDR3 DNA: TGTGCCAGCAGCCACGGACAGGGGGTTTTTTACGAGCAGTACTTC